Sequencing of this TCR beta chain was carried out in a study of cytomegalovirus exposure and HLA in healthy donors. Study-wide background: One earlier analysis, a look at roughly 180 million T cells, found some 120 million unique TCR beta sequences. Of all 400 or so donors who were genotyped, roughly 81% belonged to the Caucasian-associated ancestry cluster. The study, taken as a whole, reports: Most TCR sequences were seen very rarely across donors, but some public TCRs occurred in many.

It was with 60 Vbeta and 13 Jbeta primers that the PCR ran. The assay was immunoSEQ multiplex PCR, and TCRdb's table has in-frame clones only and misses some. The table includes 150,000 to 200,000 clones, roughly 80% detected once. CDR3 length equals 14 residues. V was pared by 4 bases and J by 4 bases, with 10 bases between. Germline V lookup: CDR1 LNHDA, CDR2 SQIVND (reference sequence). In the case of this clone: Its antigen is currently unknown.

The sequenced sample was PBMCs. The chain joins TRBV19 to TRBJ2-2, with D possibly TRBD1 on 5 matching bases. The sequence was collected from a woman aged 45-60 years in good health and CMV-seronegative. The CDR3 nucleotides read TGTGCCAGTAGTAGGATAGGGGTCACCGGGGAGCTGTTTTTT. Amino acid sequence: CASSRIGVTGELFF.